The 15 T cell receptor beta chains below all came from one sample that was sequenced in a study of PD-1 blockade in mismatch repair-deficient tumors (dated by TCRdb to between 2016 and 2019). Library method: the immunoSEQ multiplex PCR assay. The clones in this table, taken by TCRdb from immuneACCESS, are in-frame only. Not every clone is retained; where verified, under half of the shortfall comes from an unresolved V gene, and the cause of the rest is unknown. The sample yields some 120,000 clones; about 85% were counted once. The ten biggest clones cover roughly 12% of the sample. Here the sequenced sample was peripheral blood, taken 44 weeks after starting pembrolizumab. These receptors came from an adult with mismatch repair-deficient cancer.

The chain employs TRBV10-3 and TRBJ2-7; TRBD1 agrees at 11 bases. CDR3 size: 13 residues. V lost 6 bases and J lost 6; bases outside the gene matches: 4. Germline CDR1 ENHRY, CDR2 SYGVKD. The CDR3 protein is CAIRGTGGIEQYF. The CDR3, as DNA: TGTGCCATCAGGGGGACAGGGGGAATCGAGCAGTACTTC.

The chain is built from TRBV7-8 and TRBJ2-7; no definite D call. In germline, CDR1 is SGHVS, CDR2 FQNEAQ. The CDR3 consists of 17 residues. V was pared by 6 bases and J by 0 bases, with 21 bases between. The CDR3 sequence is CASRPSWPLVGSYEQYF. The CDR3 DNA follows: TGTGCCAGCAGGCCCTCTTGGCCCCTTGTGGGCTCCTACGAGCAGTACTTC.

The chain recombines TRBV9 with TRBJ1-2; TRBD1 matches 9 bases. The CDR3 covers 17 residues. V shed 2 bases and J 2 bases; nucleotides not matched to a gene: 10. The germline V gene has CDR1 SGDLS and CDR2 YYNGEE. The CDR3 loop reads CASSVSPGDRENYGYTF. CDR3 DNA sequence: TGTGCCAGCAGCGTCAGCCCGGGGGACAGGGAAAACTATGGCTACACCTTC.

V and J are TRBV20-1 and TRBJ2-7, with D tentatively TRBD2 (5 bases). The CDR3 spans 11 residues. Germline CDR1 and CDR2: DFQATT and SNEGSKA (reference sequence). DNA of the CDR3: TGCAGCGCCCTGGAGGCCAACGAGCAGTACTTC. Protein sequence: CSALEANEQYF.

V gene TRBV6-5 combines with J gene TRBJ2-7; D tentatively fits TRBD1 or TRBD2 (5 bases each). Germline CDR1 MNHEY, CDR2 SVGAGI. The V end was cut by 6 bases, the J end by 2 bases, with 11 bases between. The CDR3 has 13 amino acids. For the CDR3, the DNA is TGTGCCAGCAGGACTGGGACGGCCTACGAGCAGTACTTC. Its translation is CASRTGTAYEQYF.

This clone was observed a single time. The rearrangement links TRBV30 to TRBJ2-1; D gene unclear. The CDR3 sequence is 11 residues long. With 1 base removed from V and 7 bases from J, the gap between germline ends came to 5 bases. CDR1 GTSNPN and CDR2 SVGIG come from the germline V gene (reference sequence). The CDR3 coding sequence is TGTGCCTGGAGTGGGCGGAATGAGCAGTTCTTC. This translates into CAWSGRNEQFF.

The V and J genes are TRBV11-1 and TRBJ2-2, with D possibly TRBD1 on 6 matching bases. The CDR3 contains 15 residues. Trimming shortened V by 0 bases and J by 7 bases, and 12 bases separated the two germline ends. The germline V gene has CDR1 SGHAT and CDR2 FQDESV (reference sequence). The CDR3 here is CASSLAPRQVGELFF. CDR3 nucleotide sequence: TGTGCCAGCAGCTTAGCCCCCCGACAGGTCGGGGAGCTGTTTTTT.

In nucleotides, the CDR3 is TGCGCCAGCACCCAGGGAGAAGATACGCAGTATTTT. The encoded protein is CASTQGEDTQYF. J is TRBJ2-3 and V is TRBV5-1, with D tentatively TRBD1 or TRBD2 (5 bases each). The CDR3 runs to 12 residues. Germline CDR1 is SGHRS and CDR2 is YFSETQ. Trimming left V 6 bases short and J 5 bases short, with 10 bases between.

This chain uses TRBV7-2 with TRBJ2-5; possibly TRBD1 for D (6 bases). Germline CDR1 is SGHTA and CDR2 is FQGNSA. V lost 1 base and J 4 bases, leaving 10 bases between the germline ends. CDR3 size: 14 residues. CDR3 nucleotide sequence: TGTGCCAGCAGCTTAGTCCCAGGGGCAGAGACCCAGTACTTC. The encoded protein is CASSLVPGAETQYF.

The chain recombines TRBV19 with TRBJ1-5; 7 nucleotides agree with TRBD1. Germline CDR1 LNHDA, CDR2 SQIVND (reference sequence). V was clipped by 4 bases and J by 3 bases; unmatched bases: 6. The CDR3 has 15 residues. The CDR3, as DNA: TGTGCCAGTAGTAAGGGACAGACTAACAATCAGCCCCAGCATTTT. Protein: CASSKGQTNNQPQHF. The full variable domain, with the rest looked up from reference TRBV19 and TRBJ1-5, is DGGITQSPKYLFRKEGQNVTLSCEQNLNHDAMYWYRQDPGQGLRLIYYSQIVNDFQKGDIAEGYSVSREKKESFPLTVTSAQKNPTAFYLCASSKGQTNNQPQHFGDGTRLSIL.

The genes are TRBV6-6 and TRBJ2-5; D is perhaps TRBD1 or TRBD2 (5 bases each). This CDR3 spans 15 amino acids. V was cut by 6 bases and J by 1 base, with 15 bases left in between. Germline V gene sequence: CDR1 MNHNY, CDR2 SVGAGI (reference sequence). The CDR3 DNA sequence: TGTGCCAGCAGCCACCCCGGGGCAGCCCAAGAGACCCAGTACTTC. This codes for CASSHPGAAQETQYF.

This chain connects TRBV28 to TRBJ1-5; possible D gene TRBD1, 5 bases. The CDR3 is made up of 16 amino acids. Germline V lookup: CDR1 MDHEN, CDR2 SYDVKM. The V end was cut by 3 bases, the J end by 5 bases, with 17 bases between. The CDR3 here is CASSLRGAYRYQPQHF. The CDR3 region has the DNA TGTGCCAGCAGTTTGAGGGGTGCCTATAGGTATCAGCCCCAGCATTTT.

Here the CDR3 reads CAWSELAGVETQYF. The CDR3 DNA reads TGTGCCTGGAGTGAATTAGCGGGAGTAGAGACCCAGTACTTC. This sequence joins TRBV30 and TRBJ2-5; the match to TRBD2 covers 9 bases. Germline-derived CDR1 and CDR2 are GTSNPN and SVGIG (reference sequence). This CDR3 has 14 residues. V lost 1 base, J lost 4 bases, and 4 bases stayed unmatched.

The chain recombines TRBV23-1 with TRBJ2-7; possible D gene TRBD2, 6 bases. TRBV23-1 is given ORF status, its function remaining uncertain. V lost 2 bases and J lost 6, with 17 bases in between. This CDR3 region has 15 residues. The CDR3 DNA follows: TGCGCCAGCAGTCAAGTCACAGGCGGGGAAGGCGAGCAGTACTTC. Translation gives CASSQVTGGEGEQYF.

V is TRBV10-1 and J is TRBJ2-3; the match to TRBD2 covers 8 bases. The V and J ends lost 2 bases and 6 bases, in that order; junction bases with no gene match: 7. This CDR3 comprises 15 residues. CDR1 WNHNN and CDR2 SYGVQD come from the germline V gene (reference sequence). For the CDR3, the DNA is TGCGCCAGCAGTGAGGGTAGCGGGGTCCGGGATACGCAGTATTTT. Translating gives CASSEGSGVRDTQYF.